The next 9 T cell receptor beta chains were all read from a single sample in a study of blood T cell repertoires in COVID-19. Generated by immunoSEQ multiplex PCR, the TCRdb table keeps only in-frame clones and is missing some. The top ten clones hold over 15% of a sample with under 30,000 clones, about 86% of them seen once. The sequencing input was peripheral blood. The origin of the receptors is a human donor with acute or convalescent COVID-19. The donor label of this sample is uncertain.

This chain joins TRBV5-8 and TRBJ2-7, with TRBD1 matching 9 bases. The CDR3 totals 20 residues. The germline CDR1 and CDR2 sequences are SGHTS and YDEGEE. J lost 5 bases, V lost 0 bases, and 21 bases had no gene match. Here the CDR3 reads CASSLAPGGALRDRVHEQYF. The CDR3 nucleotides read TGTGCCAGCAGCTTGGCGCCTGGGGGAGCGCTCCGGGACAGGGTCCACGAGCAGTACTTC.

V and J are TRBV13 and TRBJ2-2; the match to TRBD1 covers 9 bases. The CDR3 has 15 amino acids. Germline V gene data show CDR1 as PRHDT and CDR2 as FYEKMQ (reference sequence). After removal of 4 bases from V and 3 bases from J, the junction contained 3 bases not matched to a gene. The CDR3 region has the DNA TGTGCCAGCAGCTCACAGGGGGCTGACACCGGGGAGCTGTTTTTT. The encoded protein is CASSSQGADTGELFF.

This chain connects TRBV9 to TRBJ2-2, with 12 nucleotides matching TRBD1. From germline, CDR1 is SGDLS and CDR2 YYNGEE. Trimming cost V 0 bases and J 7 bases; bases outside gene matches: 4. The CDR3 covers 16 residues. The CDR3 DNA reads as TGTGCCAGCAGCGTAGGGGACAGGGGGCTCGGCGGGGAGCTGTTTTTT. Protein product: CASSVGDRGLGGELFF.

This chain uses TRBV12-2 with TRBJ2-2; the table names TRBD2, a call not compared with the DNA. TRBV12-2 is given as a pseudogene. This CDR3 contains 16 residues. The CDR3: CASRFCGRTCTGELFF. In DNA form, the CDR3 reads TGTGCAAGTCGCTTCTGCGGGAGGACCTGCACCGGGGAGCTGTTTTTT.

The rearrangement uses TRBV7-8 and TRBJ2-7; D not certain. With 5 bases removed from V and 2 bases from J, the gap between germline ends came to 7 bases. The germline V gene has CDR1 SGHVS and CDR2 FQNEAQ. The CDR3 covers 12 residues. The CDR3 DNA sequence: TGTGCCAGCAGCCCCCACACCTACGAGCAGTACTTC. Amino acid sequence: CASSPHTYEQYF.

The gene calls are TRBV6-4 and TRBJ2-2; D is possibly TRBD2 (7 bases). Germline V CDR1 and CDR2: MRHNA, SNTAGT. V was trimmed by 0 bases and J by 6 bases, leaving 14 bases between them. The CDR3 contains 16 residues. This CDR3 is CASSDSPGGDSGELFF. The CDR3 DNA follows: TGTGCCAGCAGTGACTCGCCGGGGGGCGATTCCGGGGAGCTGTTTTTT.

The V and J genes are TRBV9 and TRBJ2-2, with D possibly matching TRBD2 (6 bases). Looked up from germline, CDR1 is SGDLS and CDR2 is YYNGEE. This CDR3 region has 15 residues. V gave up 0 bases and J gave up 7 bases, with 13 bases separating them. The CDR3 bases are TGTGCCAGCAGCGTAGAACCGGGGGTAGGCGGGGAGCTGTTTTTT. Translated: CASSVEPGVGGELFF.

This clone was found a few times. Written as DNA, the CDR3 is TGTGCCAGCAGCCAAGCCCAGGTGGGCACTGAAGCTTTCTTT. It is translated as CASSQAQVGTEAFF. The chain employs TRBV3-1 (or the pseudogene TRBV3-2) and TRBJ1-1; D call uncertain. Germline lookup yields CDR1 LGHDT and CDR2 YNNKEL (reference sequence). Trimming took 1 base from V and 4 from J, leaving 10 bases between them. The CDR3 spans 14 residues.

The chain links TRBV30 to TRBJ1-3; D unclear. Germline-derived CDR1 and CDR2 are GTSNPN and SVGIG (reference sequence). The ends were cut back, 5 bases at V and 0 bases at J, with 14 bases in the middle. This CDR3 comprises 15 residues. The CDR3: CAWDAGGGSGNTIYF. The CDR3 DNA is TGTGCCTGGGATGCGGGAGGCGGCTCTGGAAACACCATATATTTT.